This T cell receptor beta chain is drawn from a study of T cells in Graves' hyperthyroidism and ophthalmopathy. Study background: Once the initial diagnosis was made, peripheral blood was obtained before any treatment.

Findings and limits, study-wide: Most thyroid-expanded clonotypes above 0.001 were also found in blood.

This CDR3 is built from 14 residues. Germline CDR1 and CDR2: SNHLY and FYNNEI. Trimming removed 2 bases at V and 7 bases at J, with 12 bases between. Orbital computed tomography, thyroid ultrasound, serum thyroxine and TRAb, and clinical symptoms together informed the diagnoses. Drawn at first hyperthyroidism diagnosis, the blood sample preceded any ophthalmopathy symptoms. RNA transcripts provided the source from which TCR beta CDR3 regions were amplified. First-round RT-PCR with HTBI primers amplified the TCR CDR3 region. TCRdb itself ran the multiplex PCR reads through MiXCR, one entry per CDR3 protein. This repertoire shows more than 300,000 distinct CDR3 sequences, about 17% found once; its top ten account for around a third. At least ten counts were recorded for this clonotype. Antigen unknown.

The chain couples TRBV2 to TRBJ2-1; tentatively, D is TRBD2 (6 bases). The sequencing sample was made of blood. The sequence derives from a woman in her twenties or thirties with Graves' hyperthyroidism that later progressed to Graves' ophthalmopathy. In DNA form, the CDR3 reads TGTGCCAGCAGTGAATTTGGCGGGGAGAATGAGCAGTTCTTC. It yields the protein CASSEFGGENEQFF.